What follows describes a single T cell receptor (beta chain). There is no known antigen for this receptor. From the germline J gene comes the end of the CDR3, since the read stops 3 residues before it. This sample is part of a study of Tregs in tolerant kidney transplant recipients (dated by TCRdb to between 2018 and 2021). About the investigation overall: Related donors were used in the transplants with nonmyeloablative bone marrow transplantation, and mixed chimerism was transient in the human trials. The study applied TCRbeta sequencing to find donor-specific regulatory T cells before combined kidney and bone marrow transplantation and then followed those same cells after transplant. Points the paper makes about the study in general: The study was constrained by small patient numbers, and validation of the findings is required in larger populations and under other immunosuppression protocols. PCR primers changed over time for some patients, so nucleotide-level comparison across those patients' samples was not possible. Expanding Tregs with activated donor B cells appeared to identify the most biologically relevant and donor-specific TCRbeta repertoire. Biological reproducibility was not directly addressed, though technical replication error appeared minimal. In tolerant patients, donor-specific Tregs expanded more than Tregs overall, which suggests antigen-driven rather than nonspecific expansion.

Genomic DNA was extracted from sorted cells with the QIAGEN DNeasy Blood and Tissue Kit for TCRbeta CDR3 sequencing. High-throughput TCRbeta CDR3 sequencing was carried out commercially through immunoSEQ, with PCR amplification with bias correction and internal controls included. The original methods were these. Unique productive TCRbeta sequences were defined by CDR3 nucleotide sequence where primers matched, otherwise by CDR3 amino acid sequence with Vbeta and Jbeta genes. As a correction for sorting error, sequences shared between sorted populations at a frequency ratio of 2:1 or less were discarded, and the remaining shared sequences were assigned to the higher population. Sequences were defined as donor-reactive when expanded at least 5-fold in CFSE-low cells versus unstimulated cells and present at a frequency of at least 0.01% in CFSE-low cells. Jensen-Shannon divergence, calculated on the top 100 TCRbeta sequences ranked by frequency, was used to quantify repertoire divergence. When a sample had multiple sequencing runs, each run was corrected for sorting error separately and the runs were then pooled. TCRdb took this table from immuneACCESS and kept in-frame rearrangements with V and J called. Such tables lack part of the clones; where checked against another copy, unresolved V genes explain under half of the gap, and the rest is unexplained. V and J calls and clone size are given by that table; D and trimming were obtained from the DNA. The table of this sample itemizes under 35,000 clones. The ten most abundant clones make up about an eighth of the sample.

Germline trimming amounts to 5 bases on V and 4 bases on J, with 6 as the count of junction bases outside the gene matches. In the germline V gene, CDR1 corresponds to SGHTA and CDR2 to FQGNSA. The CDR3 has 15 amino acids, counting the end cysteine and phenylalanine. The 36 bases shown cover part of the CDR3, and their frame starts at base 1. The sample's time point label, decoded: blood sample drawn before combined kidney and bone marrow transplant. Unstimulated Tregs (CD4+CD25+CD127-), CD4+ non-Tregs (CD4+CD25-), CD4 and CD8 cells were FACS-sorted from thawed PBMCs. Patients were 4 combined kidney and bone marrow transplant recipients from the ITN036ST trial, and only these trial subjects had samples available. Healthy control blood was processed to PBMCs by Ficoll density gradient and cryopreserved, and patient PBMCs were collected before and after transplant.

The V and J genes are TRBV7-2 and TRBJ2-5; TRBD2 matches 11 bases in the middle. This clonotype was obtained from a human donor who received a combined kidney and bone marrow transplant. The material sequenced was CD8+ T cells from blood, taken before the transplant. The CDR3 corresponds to CASSPLAGEVETQYF. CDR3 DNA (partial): TGTGCCAGCAGCCCACTAGCGGGAGAGGTAGAGACC.